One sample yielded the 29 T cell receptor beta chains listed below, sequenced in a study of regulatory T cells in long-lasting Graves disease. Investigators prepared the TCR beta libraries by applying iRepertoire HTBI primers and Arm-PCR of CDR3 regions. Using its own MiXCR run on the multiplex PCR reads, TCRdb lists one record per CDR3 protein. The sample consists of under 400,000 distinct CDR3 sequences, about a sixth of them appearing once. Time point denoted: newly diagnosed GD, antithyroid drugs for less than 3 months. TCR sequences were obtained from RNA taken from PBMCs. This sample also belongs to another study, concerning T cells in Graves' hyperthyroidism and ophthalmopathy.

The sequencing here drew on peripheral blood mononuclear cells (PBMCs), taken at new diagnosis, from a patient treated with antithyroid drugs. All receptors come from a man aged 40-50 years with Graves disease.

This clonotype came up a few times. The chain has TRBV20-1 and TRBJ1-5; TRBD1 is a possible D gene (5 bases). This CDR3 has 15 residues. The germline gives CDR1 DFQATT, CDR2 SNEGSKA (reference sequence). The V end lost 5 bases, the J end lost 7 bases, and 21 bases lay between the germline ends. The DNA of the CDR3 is TGCAGTGCTTTGGCAGAAGGGGATCTTTGGCAGCCCCAGCATTTT. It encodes CSALAEGDLWQPQHF.

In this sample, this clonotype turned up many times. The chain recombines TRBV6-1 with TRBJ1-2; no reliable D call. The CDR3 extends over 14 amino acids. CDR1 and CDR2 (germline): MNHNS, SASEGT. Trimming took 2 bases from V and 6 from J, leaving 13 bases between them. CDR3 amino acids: CASSEPGREHGYTF. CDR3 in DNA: TGTGCCAGCAGTGAACCGGGAAGGGAGCATGGCTACACCTTC.

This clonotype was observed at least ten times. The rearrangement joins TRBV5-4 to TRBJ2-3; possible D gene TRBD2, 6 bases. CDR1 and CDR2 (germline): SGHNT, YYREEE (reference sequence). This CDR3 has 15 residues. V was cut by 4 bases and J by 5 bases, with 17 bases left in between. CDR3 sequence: CASSPSSQGGDTQYF. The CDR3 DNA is TGTGCCAGCAGCCCCTCGTCCCAGGGAGGAGATACGCAGTATTTT.

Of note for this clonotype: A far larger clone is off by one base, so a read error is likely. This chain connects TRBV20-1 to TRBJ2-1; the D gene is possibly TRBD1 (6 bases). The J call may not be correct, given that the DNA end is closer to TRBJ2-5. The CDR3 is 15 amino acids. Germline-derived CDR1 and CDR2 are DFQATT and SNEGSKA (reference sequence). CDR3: CSTRARDKTGETQYF. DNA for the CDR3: TGCAGTACTAGGGCCCGGGACAAGACGGGGGAGACCCAGTACTTC.

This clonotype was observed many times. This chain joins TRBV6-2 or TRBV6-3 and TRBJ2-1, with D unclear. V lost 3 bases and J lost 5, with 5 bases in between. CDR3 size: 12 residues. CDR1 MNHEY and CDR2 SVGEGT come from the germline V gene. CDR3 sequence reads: CASSYSDNEQFF. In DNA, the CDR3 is TGTGCCAGCAGTTATTCAGACAATGAGCAGTTCTTC.

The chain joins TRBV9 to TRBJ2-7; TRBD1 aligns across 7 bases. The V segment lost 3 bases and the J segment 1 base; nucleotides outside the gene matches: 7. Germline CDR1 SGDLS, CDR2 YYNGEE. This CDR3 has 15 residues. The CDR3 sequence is CASSGSRQGSYEQYF. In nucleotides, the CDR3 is TGTGCCAGCAGCGGGAGCCGACAGGGTTCCTACGAGCAGTACTTC.

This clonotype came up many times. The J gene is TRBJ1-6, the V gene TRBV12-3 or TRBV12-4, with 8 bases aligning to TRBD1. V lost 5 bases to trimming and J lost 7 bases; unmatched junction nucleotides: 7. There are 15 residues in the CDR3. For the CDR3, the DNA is TGTGCCAGCAGTCCAGGGGGCGGCGTCAATTCACCCCTCCACTTT. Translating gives CASSPGGGVNSPLHF.

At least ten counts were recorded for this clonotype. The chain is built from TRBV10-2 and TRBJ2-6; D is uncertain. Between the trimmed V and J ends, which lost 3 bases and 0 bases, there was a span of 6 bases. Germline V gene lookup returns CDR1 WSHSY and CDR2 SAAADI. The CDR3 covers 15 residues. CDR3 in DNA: TGCGCCAGCAGTGATCCCGGCTCTGGGGCCAACGTCCTGACTTTC. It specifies CASSDPGSGANVLTF.

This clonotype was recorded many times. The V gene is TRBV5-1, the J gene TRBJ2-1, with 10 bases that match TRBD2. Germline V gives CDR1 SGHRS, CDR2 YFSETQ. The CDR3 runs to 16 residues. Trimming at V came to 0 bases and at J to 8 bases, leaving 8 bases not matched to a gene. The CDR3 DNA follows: TGCGCCAGCAGCTTGGCCCTAGCGGGGGCTGGGGATGAGCAGTTCTTC. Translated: CASSLALAGAGDEQFF.

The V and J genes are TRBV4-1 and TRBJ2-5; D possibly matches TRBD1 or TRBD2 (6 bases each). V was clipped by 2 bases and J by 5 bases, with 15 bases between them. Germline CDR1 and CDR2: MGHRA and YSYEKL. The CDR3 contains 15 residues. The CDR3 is CASSQRGTLQETQYF. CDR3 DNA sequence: TGCGCCAGCAGCCAACGGGGGACACTTCAGGAGACCCAGTACTTC.

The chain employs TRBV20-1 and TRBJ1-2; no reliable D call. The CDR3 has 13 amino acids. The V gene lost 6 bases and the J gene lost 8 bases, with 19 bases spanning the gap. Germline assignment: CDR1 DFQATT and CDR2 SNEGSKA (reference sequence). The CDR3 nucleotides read TGCAGTGCCCTCGGCGCTCCCCTGGAGGGCTACACCTTC. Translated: CSALGAPLEGYTF.

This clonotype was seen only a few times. DNA of the CDR3: TGTGCCAGCAGTTTCGACCGTCCCCTGGCGCATGGCTACACCTTC. The encoded protein is CASSFDRPLAHGYTF. The chain couples TRBV28 to TRBJ1-2, with D unclear. Germline CDR1 MDHEN, CDR2 SYDVKM. CDR3 size: 15 residues. Between the trimmed V and J ends, which lost 3 bases and 6 bases, there was a span of 17 bases.

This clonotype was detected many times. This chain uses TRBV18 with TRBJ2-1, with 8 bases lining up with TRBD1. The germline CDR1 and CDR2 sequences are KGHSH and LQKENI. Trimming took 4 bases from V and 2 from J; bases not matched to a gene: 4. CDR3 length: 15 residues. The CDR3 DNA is TGTGCCAGCTCACAGAGCAGGGGGCCCTACAATGAGCAGTTCTTC. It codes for CASSQSRGPYNEQFF. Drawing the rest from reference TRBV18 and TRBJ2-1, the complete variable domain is NAGVMQNPRHLVRRRGQEARLRCSPMKGHSHVYWYRQLPEEGLKFMVYLQKENIIDESGMPKERFSAEFPKEGPSILRIQQVVRGDSAAYFCASSQSRGPYNEQFFGPGTRLTVL.

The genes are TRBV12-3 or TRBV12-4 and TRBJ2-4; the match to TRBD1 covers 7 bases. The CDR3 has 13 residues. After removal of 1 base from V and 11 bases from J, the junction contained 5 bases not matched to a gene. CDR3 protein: CASSLGQGIVQYF. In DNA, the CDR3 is TGTGCCAGCAGTTTAGGACAGGGAATAGTTCAGTACTTC.

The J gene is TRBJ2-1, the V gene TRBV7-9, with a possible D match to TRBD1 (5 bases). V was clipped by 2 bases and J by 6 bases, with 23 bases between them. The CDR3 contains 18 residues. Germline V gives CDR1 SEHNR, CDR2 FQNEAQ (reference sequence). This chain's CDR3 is CASSLLIRPETGANEQFF. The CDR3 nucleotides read TGTGCCAGCAGCTTATTAATCCGGCCCGAGACTGGGGCCAATGAGCAGTTCTTC.

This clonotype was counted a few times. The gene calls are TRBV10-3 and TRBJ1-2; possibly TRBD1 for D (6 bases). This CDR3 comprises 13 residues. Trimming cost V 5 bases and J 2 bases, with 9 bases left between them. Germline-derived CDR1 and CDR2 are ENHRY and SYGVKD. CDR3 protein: CAISRTENYGYTF. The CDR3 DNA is TGTGCCATCAGTCGGACAGAAAACTATGGCTACACCTTC.

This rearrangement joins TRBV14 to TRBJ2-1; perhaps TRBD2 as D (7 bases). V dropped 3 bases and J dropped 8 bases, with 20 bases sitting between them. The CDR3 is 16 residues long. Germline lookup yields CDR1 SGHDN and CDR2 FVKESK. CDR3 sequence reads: CASSHHKGRGADEQFF. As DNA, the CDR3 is TGTGCCAGCAGCCACCACAAGGGGAGGGGGGCTGATGAGCAGTTCTTC.

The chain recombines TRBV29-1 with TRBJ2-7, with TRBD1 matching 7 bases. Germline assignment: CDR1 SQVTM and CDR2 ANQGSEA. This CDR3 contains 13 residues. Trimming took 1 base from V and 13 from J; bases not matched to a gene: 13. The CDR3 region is CSVEVAGTARLYF. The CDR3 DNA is TGCAGCGTTGAAGTAGCTGGGACAGCCCGGTTATACTTC.

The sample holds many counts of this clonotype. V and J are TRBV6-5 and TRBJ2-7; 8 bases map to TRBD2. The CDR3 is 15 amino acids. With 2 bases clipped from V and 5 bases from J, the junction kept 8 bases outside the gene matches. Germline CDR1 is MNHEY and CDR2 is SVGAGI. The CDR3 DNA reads TGTGCCAGCAGTTACGCCGGGACTAGAGTCGACGAGCAGTACTTC. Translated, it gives CASSYAGTRVDEQYF.

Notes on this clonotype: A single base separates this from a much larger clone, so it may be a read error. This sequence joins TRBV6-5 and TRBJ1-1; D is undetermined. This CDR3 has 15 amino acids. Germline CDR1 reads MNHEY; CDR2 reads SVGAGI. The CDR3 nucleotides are TGTGCCAACAGTTCCACGGACGGTTTAAGGCCTGAAGCTTTCTTT. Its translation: CANSSTDGLRPEAFF.

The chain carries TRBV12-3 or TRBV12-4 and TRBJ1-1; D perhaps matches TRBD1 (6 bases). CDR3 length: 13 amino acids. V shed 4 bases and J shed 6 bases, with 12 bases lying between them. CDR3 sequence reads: CASSSPDSPEAFF. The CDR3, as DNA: TGTGCCAGCAGTTCCCCGGACAGCCCTGAAGCTTTCTTT.

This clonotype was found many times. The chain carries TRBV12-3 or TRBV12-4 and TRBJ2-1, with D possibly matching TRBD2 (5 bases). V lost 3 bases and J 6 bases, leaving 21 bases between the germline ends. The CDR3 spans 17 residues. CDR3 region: CASSFPETRPGINEQFF. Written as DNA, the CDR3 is TGTGCCAGCAGTTTTCCGGAAACTAGGCCTGGGATCAATGAGCAGTTCTTC.

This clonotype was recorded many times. CDR3 coding DNA: TGCAGCGTGAACAGGGGGCCGGGCACAGATACGCAGTATTTT. As protein: CSVNRGPGTDTQYF. The rearrangement links TRBV29-1 to TRBJ2-3; 9 bases agree with TRBD1. The trim removed 6 bases at V and 1 base at J, leaving 5 bases unmatched. The CDR3 extends over 14 amino acids. CDR1 is SQVTM, CDR2 ANQGSEA, per germline.

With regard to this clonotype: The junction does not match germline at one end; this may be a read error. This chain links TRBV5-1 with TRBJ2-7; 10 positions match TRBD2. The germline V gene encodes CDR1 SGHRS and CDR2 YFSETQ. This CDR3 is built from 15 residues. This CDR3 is CASSYRTSGSYEQYF. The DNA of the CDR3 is TGTGCCAGCAGCTATAGGACTAGCGGTTCCTACGAGCAGTACTTC.

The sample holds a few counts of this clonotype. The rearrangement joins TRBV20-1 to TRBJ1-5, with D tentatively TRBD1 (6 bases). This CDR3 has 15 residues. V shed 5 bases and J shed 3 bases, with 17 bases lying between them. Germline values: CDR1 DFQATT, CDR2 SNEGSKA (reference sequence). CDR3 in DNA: TGCAGTGCTGAAGGGGGAGTGGGCGACAATCAGCCCCAGCATTTT. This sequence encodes CSAEGGVGDNQPQHF.

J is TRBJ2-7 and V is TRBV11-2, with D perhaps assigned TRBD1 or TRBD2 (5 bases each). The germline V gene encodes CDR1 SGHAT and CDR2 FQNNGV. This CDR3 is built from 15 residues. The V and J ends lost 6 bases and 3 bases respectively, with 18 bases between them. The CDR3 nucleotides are TGTGCCAGCAGTTACCTCGGGACGGTGGACTACGAGCAGTACTTC. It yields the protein CASSYLGTVDYEQYF.

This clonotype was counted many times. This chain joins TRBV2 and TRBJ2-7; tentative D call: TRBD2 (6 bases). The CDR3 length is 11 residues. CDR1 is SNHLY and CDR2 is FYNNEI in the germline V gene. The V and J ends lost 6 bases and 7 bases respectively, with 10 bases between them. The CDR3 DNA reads TGTGCCAGCAGCCCCGCGGGGGAGCAGTACTTC. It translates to CASSPAGEQYF.

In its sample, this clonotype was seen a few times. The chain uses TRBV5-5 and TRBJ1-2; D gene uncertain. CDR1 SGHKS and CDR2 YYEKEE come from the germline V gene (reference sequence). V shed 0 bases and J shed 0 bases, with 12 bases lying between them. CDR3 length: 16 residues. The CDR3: CASSLVADGTNYGYTF. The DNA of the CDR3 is TGTGCCAGCAGCTTGGTGGCGGATGGAACTAACTATGGCTACACCTTC.

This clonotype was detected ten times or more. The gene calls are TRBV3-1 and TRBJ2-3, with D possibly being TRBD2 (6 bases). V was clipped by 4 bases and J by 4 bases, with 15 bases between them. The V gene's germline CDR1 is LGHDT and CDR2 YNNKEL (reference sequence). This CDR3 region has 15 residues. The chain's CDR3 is CASSPSGREADTQYF. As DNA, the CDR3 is TGTGCCAGCAGCCCCTCGGGCAGGGAGGCAGATACGCAGTATTTT.